One TCR beta chain is described in this entry. The source of the sample is a study of blood T cell repertoires in COVID-19. Study context: PBMCs, B-cell-depleted T cells, or T cells provided the cDNA or gDNA that made up the material.

CDR3 length: 15 residues. V lost 5 bases, J lost 1 base, and 7 bases stayed unmatched. Germline-derived CDR1 and CDR2 are SNHLY and FYNNEI. TCRdb keeps only in-frame clones here, not all; method: immunoSEQ multiplex PCR. The repertoire consists of roughly 300,000 clones, with roughly 90% occurring once and the leading ten covering approximately 17%. Sequencing was done on a sample of PBMCs or T cells enriched from blood (not recorded which). The chain carries TRBV2 and TRBJ1-1; 7 positions agree with TRBD1. This receptor was obtained from a woman aged 30 to 39 who had recovered from COVID-19. The CDR3 is CASSLPGQWNTEAFF. The DNA of the CDR3 is TGTGCCAGCAGTCTTCCGGGACAGTGGAACACTGAAGCTTTCTTT.